Listed below are T cell receptor beta chains from one sample, sequenced in a study of T cell responses to AZD1222 COVID-19 vaccine. Assay: immunoSEQ multiplex PCR; the TCRdb copy retains only in-frame clones and omits some. In the table there are 140,000 to 150,000 clones, 75% to 90% of which are singletons. The source was peripheral blood, collected on day 0 of AZD1222 vaccination. The receptors originated from an adult in good health. The CDR3 runs from the conserved cysteine through the conserved F or W. The D gene is left open where the match is weak. Not every row has a clone size; where given, it reads once, few, many or a size class.

d_call clone_size j_call v_call cdr3_nt cdr3_aa
TRBD1 NA TRBJ1-1 TRBV2 TGTGCCAGCAGTATGACAGGGTTCACTGAAGCTTTCTTT CASSMTGFTEAFF
TRBD1 NA TRBJ1-1 TRBV15 TGTGCCACCAGCAGCCAGGGGGGCACTGAAGCTTTCTTT CATSSQGGTEAFF
TRBD2 NA TRBJ2-5 TRBV3-1/TRBV3-2 TGTGCCAGCAGCGATGGACTAGCGGGGGGTAGTTGGACCCAGTACTTC CASSDGLAGGSWTQYF
NA few TRBJ1-2 TRBV27 TGTGCCAGCAGTTTTCAATCCCCCGAATATGGCTACACCTTC CASSFQSPEYGYTF
NA NA TRBJ2-5 TRBV2 TGTGCCAGCAGTGAGCACAGGGAAGAGACCCAGTACTTC CASSEHREETQYF
NA NA TRBJ2-2 TRBV21-1 TGTGCCAGCAGCAGGCCGGGAGACACCGGGGAGCTGTTTTTT CASSRPGDTGELFF
TRBD1 once TRBJ1-1 TRBV5-3 TGTGCCAGAAGCTTTCCCGGGACAGGGGGCCCGAACACTGAAGCTTTCTTT CARSFPGTGGPNTEAFF
TRBD1 once TRBJ2-5 TRBV27 TGTGCCACCCGTCCTTACGACAGGGACGAAGAGACCCAGTACTTC CATRPYDRDEETQYF
NA NA TRBJ1-6 TRBV10-3 TGTGCCATCACGGCGGAACTTAATTCACCCCTCCACTTT CAITAELNSPLHF
NA NA TRBJ2-7 TRBV6-5 TGTGCCAGCAGTTACTTCGGGACACTACGGGAGCAGTACTTC CASSYFGTLREQYF
NA NA TRBJ1-5 TRBV19 TGTGCCAGTAGTATCGGGGTGGTACAGCCCCAGCATTTT CASSIGVVQPQHF
TRBD2 NA TRBJ2-3 TRBV6-6 TGTGCCAGCAGCGGGACTAGCGGTCCCGGTACGCAGTATTTT CASSGTSGPGTQYF
NA NA TRBJ2-7 TRBV10-1 TGCGCCAGCAGTGATCACCGCTCCTACGAGCAGTACTTC CASSDHRSYEQYF
NA NA TRBJ1-1 TRBV18 TGTGCCAGCTCCCCCGGGGGGAGGAACACTGAAGCTTTCTTT CASSPGGRNTEAFF
TRBD1 NA TRBJ1-1 TRBV19 TGTGCCACCACAGGGGTCCAGGGGAACACTGAAGCTTTCTTT CATTGVQGNTEAFF
NA NA TRBJ1-4 TRBV3-1/TRBV3-2 TGTGCCAGCAGCCCGGAGGGGGGTGAAACTAATGAAAAACTGTTTTTT CASSPEGGETNEKLFF
NA NA TRBJ1-4 TRBV5-6 TGTGCCAGCAGCTTAGGGACTAATGAAAAACTGTTTTTT CASSLGTNEKLFF
TRBD1 NA TRBJ2-1 TRBV5-1 TGCGCCAGCACCGACGTCGTAGGGGGCCAATACAATGAGCAGTTCTTC CASTDVVGGQYNEQFF
NA NA TRBJ2-1 TRBV11-3 TGTGCCAGCAGCGTAGTCCACGGGCGGCAGTTCTTC CASSVVHGRQFF
TRBD1 NA TRBJ1-1 TRBV2 TGTGCCAGCAGTCCCCCCCCCGGACAGGAGGCTTTCTTT CASSPPPGQEAFF
TRBD1 NA TRBJ1-5 TRBV19 TGTGCCAGTAGTGGCCCGACAGGGCGGTATAGCAATCAGCCCCAGCATTTT CASSGPTGRYSNQPQHF
TRBD1 NA TRBJ1-4 TRBV3-1/TRBV3-2 TGTGCCAGCAGTCAAGCCTTGACAGGGTTTGAAAAACTGTTTTTT CASSQALTGFEKLFF
TRBD1 NA TRBJ1-5 TRBV28 TGTGCCAGCAGTTCCTACTCACAGGGGGAGATCGGCAATCAGCCCCAGCATTTT CASSSYSQGEIGNQPQHF
TRBD2 NA TRBJ2-2 TRBV28 TGTGCCAGCACGGCGGGGGGGAACACCGGGGAGCTGTTTTTT CASTAGGNTGELFF